This is a list of T cell receptor beta chains from one sample in a study of blood T cells in healthy people across ages. TCRdb re-called the 5' RACE reads through MiXCR, storing one row per CDR3 protein. This sample carries about 630,000 distinct CDR3 sequences, 20% to 25% of them seen once, and the ten largest clones take roughly 3.6%. Source material: blood. The receptors stem from a man between 65 and 79 years old in good health. CDR3s include the opening cysteine and the closing phenylalanine or tryptophan. The D gene is left open where the match is weak. Where a row states a size, it is once, few, many or the class of an expanded clone; other rows omit it.

cdr3_length | j_call | v_call | clone_size | d_call | cdr3_nt | cdr3_aa
13 | TRBJ2-3 | TRBV7-3 | - | TRBD2 | TGTGCCAGCAGCCGAGGACTAGCGGGAGAACGGTATTTT | CASSRGLAGERYF
15 | TRBJ2-3 | TRBV7-6 | - | TRBD2 | TGTGCCAGCAGCTTAGCTAGCGGGAGGTCAGATACGCAGTATTTT | CASSLASGRSDTQYF
14 | TRBJ1-2 | TRBV4-2 | few | TRBD1 | TGTGCCAGCAGCCACCTGGGACAGGGGAAGGGCTACACCTTC | CASSHLGQGKGYTF
17 | TRBJ2-4 | TRBV6-2/TRBV6-3 | - | - | TGTGCCAGCAGTTACACGACCAGCGTGGTTGCCAAAAACATTCAGTACTTC | CASSYTTSVVAKNIQYF
14 | TRBJ2-4 | TRBV27 | - | - | TGTGCCACCACCGATGGTGGCTCCAAAAACATTCAGTACTTC | CATTDGGSKNIQYF
15 | TRBJ2-5 | TRBV6-5 | few | TRBD2 | TGTGCCAGCAGTTACTCCGCGCTAGCGGCGAGGACCCAGTACTTC | CASSYSALAARTQYF
12 | TRBJ2-7 | TRBV5-1 | few | - | TGCGCCAGCAGAGGACCCGACTACGAGCAGTACTTC | CASRGPDYEQYF
16 | TRBJ2-7 | TRBV10-3 | - | - | TGTGCCATCAGTGAGTCTTCAAGGCCCCCCCTCTACGAGCAGTACTTC | CAISESSRPPLYEQYF
14 | TRBJ2-3 | TRBV5-1 | many | - | TGCGCCAGCAGCTTGGAGGGCAGCACAGATACGCAGTATTTT | CASSLEGSTDTQYF
16 | TRBJ2-7 | TRBV20-1 | few | TRBD1 | TGCAGTGCTAGAATCGTCCGGGACAGGGGTTATGTCGAGCAGTACTTC | CSARIVRDRGYVEQYF
16 | TRBJ1-5 | TRBV20-1 | few | TRBD1 | TGCAGTGCTTACCGGGACAGGGGCTATAGCAATCAGCCCCAGCATTTT | CSAYRDRGYSNQPQHF
14 | TRBJ2-2 | TRBV10-3 | few | - | TGTGCCATCACCGGAGAACGAAACACCGGGGAGCTGTTTTTT | CAITGERNTGELFF
15 | TRBJ2-5 | TRBV20-1 | - | TRBD2 | TGCAGTGCCCTCGGGGTAGCGGGAGTCATAGAGACCCAGTACTTC | CSALGVAGVIETQYF
19 | TRBJ2-1 | TRBV15 | - | TRBD2 | TGTGCCACCAGCTCCTTAGGACTAGCGGGAGGGTGGTCCTACAATGAGCAGTTCTTC | CATSSLGLAGGWSYNEQFF
15 | TRBJ2-5 | TRBV11-2 | - | - | TGTGCCAGCAGCTTAGCCCAGGGGTTAGGAGAGACCCAGTACTTC | CASSLAQGLGETQYF
17 | TRBJ2-3 | TRBV2 | few | TRBD2 | TGTGCCAGCAGTGAACAAGGACTAGCGGGAGATGTAGATACGCAGTATTTT | CASSEQGLAGDVDTQYF
16 | TRBJ2-1 | TRBV20-1 | - | TRBD2 | TGCAGTGCTAGAGGTGGGACTAGCGGGAGGTACAATGAGCAGTTCTTC | CSARGGTSGRYNEQFF
16 | TRBJ1-5 | TRBV6-1 | few | - | TGTGCCAGCAGTGAAGAAGTGGGAGTCGGCAATCAGCCCCAGCATTTT | CASSEEVGVGNQPQHF
18 | TRBJ2-6 | TRBV11-2 | many | - | TGTGCCAGCAGCATCAGTTGGGATGCCAGCTCTGGGGCCAACGTCCTGACTTTC | CASSISWDASSGANVLTF
13 | TRBJ1-5 | TRBV7-2 | few | TRBD1 | TGTGCCAGCAGCCGAGGACAGGATCAGCCCCAGCATTTT | CASSRGQDQPQHF
17 | TRBJ2-1 | TRBV2 | - | TRBD1 | TGTGCCAGCAGCGAAAGCGACAGGGGGAGCCCCTACAATGAGCAGTTCTTC | CASSESDRGSPYNEQFF
13 | TRBJ2-6 | TRBV9 | - | - | TGTGCCAGCAGCGTTTTGGGGGCCAACGTCCTGACTTTC | CASSVLGANVLTF
17 | TRBJ2-2 | TRBV5-1 | - | - | TGCGCCAGCAGCTTGCGTCCCGCGGACACGAACACCGGGGAGCTGTTTTTT | CASSLRPADTNTGELFF
13 | TRBJ1-4 | TRBV20-1 | few | TRBD1 | TGCAGTGCAAAGGACAGGGTTCATGAAAAACTGTTTTTT | CSAKDRVHEKLFF
14 | TRBJ2-1 | TRBV19 | - | - | TGTGCCAGTAGTATAGAAGGCAGTAGAAATGAGCAGTTCTTC | CASSIEGSRNEQFF
13 | TRBJ2-5 | TRBV20-1 | few | TRBD2 | TGCAGTGCTTCAGCGGGAGGAGCGGAGACCCAGTACTTC | CSASAGGAETQYF
14 | TRBJ2-7 | TRBV29-1 | many | TRBD2 | TGCAGCGTCCTTCTAGCGGAGATCTCCCGGGAGCAGTACTTC | CSVLLAEISREQYF
12 | TRBJ2-1 | TRBV7-2 | few | - | TGTGCCAGCAGCTTTCCGATCAATGAGCAGTTCTTC | CASSFPINEQFF
16 | TRBJ2-7 | TRBV7-9 | - | - | TGTGCCAGCAGCCCCCAATCGTGGGAGGACCCCTACGAGCAGTACTTC | CASSPQSWEDPYEQYF
13 | TRBJ1-3 | TRBV6-1 | few | - | TGTGCCAGCAGTGAGATCAGGGGAAACACCATATATTTT | CASSEIRGNTIYF
15 | TRBJ2-1 | TRBV4-1 | few | TRBD1 | TGCGCCAGCAGCCATACAGGGACAGGGGGCAATGAGCAGTTCTTC | CASSHTGTGGNEQFF
19 | TRBJ2-3 | TRBV14 | - | - | TGTGCCAGCAGCCAAGATCGGTCACTAGCCTTTCCTGGCACAGATACGCAGTATTTT | CASSQDRSLAFPGTDTQYF
17 | TRBJ2-2 | TRBV9 | few | TRBD2 | TGTGCCAGCAGCGACCCTCTAGCGGGGGCAGCAGCCGGGGAGCTGTTTTTT | CASSDPLAGAAAGELFF
19 | TRBJ2-3 | TRBV7-9 | once | - | TGTGCCAGCAGCTTATTTTTTTTTCGGCGGGAGGGACAGGCAGATACGCAGTATTTT | CASSLFFFRREGQADTQYF
14 | TRBJ2-4 | TRBV9 | few | - | TGTGCCAGCAGCGTAACGGGGACACCAAACATTCAGTACTTC | CASSVTGTPNIQYF
14 | TRBJ2-7 | TRBV7-9 | many | - | TGTGCCAGCAGCTCCGGGACTCAAACCTACGAGCAGTACTTC | CASSSGTQTYEQYF
14 | TRBJ2-7 | TRBV5-1 | many | - | TGCGCCAGCAGCTTGGCCGGACAGACCTACGAGCAGTACTTC | CASSLAGQTYEQYF
14 | TRBJ2-1 | TRBV6-2/TRBV6-3 | - | - | TGTGCCAGCATCCGAACTGGGGGAAACAATGAGCAGTTCTTC | CASIRTGGNNEQFF